This T cell receptor beta chain was profiled in a study of T cell changes during pregnancy in multiple sclerosis. V lost 3 bases to trimming and J lost 7 bases; unmatched junction nucleotides: 4. Germline assignment: CDR1 SGHTA and CDR2 FQGNSA. The CDR3 sequence is 13 residues long. Generated by immunoSEQ multiplex PCR, the TCRdb table keeps only in-frame clones and is missing some. The profile covers roughly 120,000 clones, with over 85% appearing a single time and roughly 6.2% taken by the ten largest. The chain recombines TRBV7-2 with TRBJ1-2; 8 positions agree with TRBD1. The input for sequencing was peripheral blood, taken before pregnancy. The TCR sequence derives from a female donor with multiple sclerosis, enrolled in a pregnancy study. Here the CDR3 DNA reads TGTGCCAGCAGCTTCGGACAGGGTCTTGGCTACACCTTC. Translation: CASSFGQGLGYTF. The entire variable domain, with the rest obtained from reference TRBV7-2 and TRBJ1-2, is as follows: GAGVSQSPSNKVTEKGKDVELRCDPISGHTALYWYRQSLGQGLEFLIYFQGNSAPDKSGLPSDRFSAERTGGSVSTLTIQRTQQEDSAVYLCASSFGQGLGYTFGSGTRLTVV.